This TCR beta chain comes out of a study of cytomegalovirus exposure and HLA in healthy donors. Use of 60 Vbeta and 13 Jbeta primers characterized the PCR. The assay was immunoSEQ multiplex PCR, and TCRdb's table has in-frame clones only and misses some. This sample has around 130,000 clones, with about 85% found just once. With 3 bases clipped from V and 10 bases from J, the junction kept 14 bases outside the gene matches. Germline lookup yields CDR1 SEHNR and CDR2 FQNEAQ (reference sequence). This CDR3 has 16 amino acids. This TCR was recovered from a woman in her 30s in good health and CMV-seropositive. V and J are TRBV7-9 and TRBJ2-1; the match to TRBD2 covers 8 bases. The sequenced sample was PBMCs. Written as DNA, the CDR3 is TGTGCCAGCAGCTTCTATTCGGAGCGGGAGACGGGGGAGCAGTTCTTC. Amino acids: CASSFYSERETGEQFF.